A selection of T cell receptor beta chains follows, all from one sample in a study of blood T cells in healthy people across ages. TCRdb re-called the 5' RACE reads with MiXCR, one entry per CDR3 protein. The sample holds about 800,000 distinct CDR3 sequences, over 45% seen once. Sequenced: blood. These TCRs come from a man between 25 and 39 years old in good health. Both conserved end residues are part of each CDR3. A D gene is named only where the DNA matches it firmly. Clone size is given for some rows only: seen once, a few or many times, or a class if the clone is expanded.

v_gene	d_gene	j_gene	abundance	len	CDR3aa	CDR3nt
TRBV5-4	-	TRBJ2-2	-	14	CASTQGGVTGELFF	TGTGCCAGCACCCAGGGCGGGGTCACCGGGGAGCTGTTTTTT
TRBV5-1	-	TRBJ2-7	-	17	CAGSPQGGPPSSYEQYF	TGCGCCGGCAGCCCCCAGGGGGGCCCACCGAGCTCCTACGAGCAGTACTTC
TRBV20-1	TRBD2	TRBJ2-5	once	17	CSARDEGLAAPAYKQYF	TGCAGTGCTAGAGATGAAGGACTAGCGGCGCCTGCCTACAAGCAGTACTTC
TRBV7-2	TRBD2	TRBJ2-7	-	13	CASSVSGRSAQYF	TGTGCCAGCAGCGTTAGCGGGAGATCGGCCCAGTACTTC
TRBV3-1	-	TRBJ1-2	-	13	CASSPGPGYGYTF	TGTGCCAGCAGCCCCGGTCCGGGGTATGGCTACACCTTC
TRBV24-1	TRBD2	TRBJ2-1	few	14	CAPGGTSGQFEQFF	TGTGCCCCGGGGGGGACTAGCGGCCAATTTGAGCAGTTCTTC
TRBV3-1	-	TRBJ2-5	few	13	CASSPYQVETQYF	TGTGCCAGCAGCCCCTATCAGGTCGAGACCCAGTACTTC
TRBV11-2	-	TRBJ2-5	-	13	CASSGENWGTQYF	TGTGCCAGCAGCGGAGAGAACTGGGGGACCCAGTACTTC
TRBV5-5	-	TRBJ1-1	-	13	CASSLYDNTEAFF	TGTGCCAGCAGCTTGTATGACAACACTGAAGCTTTCTTT
TRBV6-5	-	TRBJ1-6	few	16	CASSIGKNRELAPLHF	TGTGCCAGCAGCATCGGAAAGAACAGGGAGTTGGCACCCCTCCACTTT
TRBV7-2	-	TRBJ2-1	-	15	CASSPLRTRGDEQFF	TGTGCCAGCAGCCCGTTAAGGACCCGGGGTGACGAGCAGTTCTTC